This T cell receptor (beta chain) comes out of a study of shared clonotypes between healthy human individuals. This CDR3 region has 15 residues. V lost 1 base to trimming and J lost 0 bases, with 8 bases between them. The germline V gene encodes CDR1 SGHDT and CDR2 YYEEEE. The method was immunoSEQ multiplex PCR; TCRdb's version includes in-frame clones alone and lacks a portion of them. The repertoire holds about 870,000 clones, with roughly 92% as singletons. Naive CD8 cells were CD45RO-negative, positively selected for CCR7, excluding terminally differentiated effector memory CD45RA+ cells. This sequence joins TRBV5-6 and TRBJ1-3; D unresolved. This sequence was found in a young man in good health. The sample taken for sequencing was naive CD8+ T cells sorted from blood. DNA of the CDR3: TGTGCCAGCAGCTTGAGGCAGAGCTCTGGAAACACCATATATTTT. It specifies CASSLRQSSGNTIYF.